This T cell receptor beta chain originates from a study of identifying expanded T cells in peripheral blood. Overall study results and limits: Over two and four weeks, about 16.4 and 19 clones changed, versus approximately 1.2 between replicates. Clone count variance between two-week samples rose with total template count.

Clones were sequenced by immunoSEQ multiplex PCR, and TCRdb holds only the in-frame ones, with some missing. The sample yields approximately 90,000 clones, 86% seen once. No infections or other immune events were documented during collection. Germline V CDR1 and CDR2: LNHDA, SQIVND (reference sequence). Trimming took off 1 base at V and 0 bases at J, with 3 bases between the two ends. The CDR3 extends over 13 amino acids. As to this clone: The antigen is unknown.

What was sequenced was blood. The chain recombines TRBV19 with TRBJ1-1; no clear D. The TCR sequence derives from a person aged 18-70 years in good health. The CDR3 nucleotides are TGTGCCAGTAGTATAGTTCTGAACACTGAAGCTTTCTTT. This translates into CASSIVLNTEAFF.